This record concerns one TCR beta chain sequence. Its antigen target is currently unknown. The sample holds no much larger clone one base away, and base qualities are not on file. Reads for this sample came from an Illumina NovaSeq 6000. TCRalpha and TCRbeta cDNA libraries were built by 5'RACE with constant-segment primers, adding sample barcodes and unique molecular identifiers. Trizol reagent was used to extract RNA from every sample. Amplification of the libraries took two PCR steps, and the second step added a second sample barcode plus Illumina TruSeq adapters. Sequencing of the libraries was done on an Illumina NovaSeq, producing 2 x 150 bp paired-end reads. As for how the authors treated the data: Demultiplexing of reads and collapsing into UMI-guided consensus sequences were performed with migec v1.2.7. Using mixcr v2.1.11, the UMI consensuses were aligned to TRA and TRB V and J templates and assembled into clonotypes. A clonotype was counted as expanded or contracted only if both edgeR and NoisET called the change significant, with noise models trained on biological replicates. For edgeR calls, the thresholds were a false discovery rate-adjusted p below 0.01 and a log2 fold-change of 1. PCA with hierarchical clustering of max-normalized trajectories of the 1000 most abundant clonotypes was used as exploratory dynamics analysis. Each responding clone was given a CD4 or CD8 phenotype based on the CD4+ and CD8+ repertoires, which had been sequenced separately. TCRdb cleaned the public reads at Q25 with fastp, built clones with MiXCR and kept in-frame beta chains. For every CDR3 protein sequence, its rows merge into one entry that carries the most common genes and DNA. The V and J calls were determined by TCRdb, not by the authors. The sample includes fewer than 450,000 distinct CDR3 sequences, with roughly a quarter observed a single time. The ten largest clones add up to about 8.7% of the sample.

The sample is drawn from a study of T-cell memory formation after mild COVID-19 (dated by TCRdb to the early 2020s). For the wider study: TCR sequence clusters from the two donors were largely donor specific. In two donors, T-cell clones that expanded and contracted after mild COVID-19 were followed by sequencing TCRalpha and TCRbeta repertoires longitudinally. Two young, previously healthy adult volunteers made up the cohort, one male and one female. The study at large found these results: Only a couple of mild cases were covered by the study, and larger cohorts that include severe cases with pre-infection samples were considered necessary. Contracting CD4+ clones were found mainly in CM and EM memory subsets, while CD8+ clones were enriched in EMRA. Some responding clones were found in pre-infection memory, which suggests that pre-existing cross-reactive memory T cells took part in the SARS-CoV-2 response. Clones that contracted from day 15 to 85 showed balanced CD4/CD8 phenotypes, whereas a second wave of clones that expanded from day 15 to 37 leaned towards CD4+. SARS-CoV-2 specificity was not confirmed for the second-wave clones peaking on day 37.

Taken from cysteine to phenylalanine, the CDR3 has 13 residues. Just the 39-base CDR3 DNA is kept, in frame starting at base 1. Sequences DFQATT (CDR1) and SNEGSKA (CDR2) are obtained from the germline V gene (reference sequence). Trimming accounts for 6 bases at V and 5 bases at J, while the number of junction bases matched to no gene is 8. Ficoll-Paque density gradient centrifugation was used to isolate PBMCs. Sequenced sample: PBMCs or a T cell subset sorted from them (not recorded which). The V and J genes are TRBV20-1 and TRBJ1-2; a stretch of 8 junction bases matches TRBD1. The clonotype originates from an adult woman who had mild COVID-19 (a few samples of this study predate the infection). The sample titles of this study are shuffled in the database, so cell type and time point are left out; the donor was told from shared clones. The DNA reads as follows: TGCAGTGCCCCCGTGACAGGGGATTATGGCTACACCTTC. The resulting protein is CSAPVTGDYGYTF.